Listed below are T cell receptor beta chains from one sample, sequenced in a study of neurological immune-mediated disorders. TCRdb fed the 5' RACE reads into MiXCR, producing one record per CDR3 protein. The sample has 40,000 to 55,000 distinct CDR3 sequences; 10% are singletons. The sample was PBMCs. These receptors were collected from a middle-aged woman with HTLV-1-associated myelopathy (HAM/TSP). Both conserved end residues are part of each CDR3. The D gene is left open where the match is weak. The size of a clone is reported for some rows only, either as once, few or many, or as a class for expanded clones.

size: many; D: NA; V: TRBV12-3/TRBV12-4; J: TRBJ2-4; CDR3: CASSQLAKNIQYF; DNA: TGTGCCAGCAGCCAGCTAGCCAAAAACATTCAGTACTTC
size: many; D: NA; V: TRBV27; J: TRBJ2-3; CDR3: CASSRLVGNPTDTQYF; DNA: TGTGCCAGCAGCAGACTAGTGGGGAATCCCACAGATACGCAGTATTTT
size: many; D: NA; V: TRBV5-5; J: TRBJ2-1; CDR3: CASSLGSGTYNEQFF; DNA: TGTGCCAGCAGCTTGGGTAGCGGCACCTACAATGAGCAGTTCTTC
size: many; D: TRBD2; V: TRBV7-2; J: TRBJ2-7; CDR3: CASGSGVIPYEQYF; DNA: TGTGCCAGCGGGAGCGGGGTAATACCCTACGAGCAGTACTTC
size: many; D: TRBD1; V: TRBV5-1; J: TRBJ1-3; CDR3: CASSSGGGPSGNTIYF; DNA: TGCGCCAGCAGCTCTGGAGGGGGCCCCTCTGGAAACACCATATATTTT
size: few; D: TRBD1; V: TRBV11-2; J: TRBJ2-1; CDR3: CASSFPDRERDEQFF; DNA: TGTGCCAGCAGCTTCCCGGACAGGGAGAGGGATGAGCAGTTCTTC
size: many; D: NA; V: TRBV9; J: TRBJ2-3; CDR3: CASSVGVSRDFLDTQYF; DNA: TGTGCCAGCAGCGTAGGTGTGAGTAGAGACTTCTTGGATACGCAGTATTTT
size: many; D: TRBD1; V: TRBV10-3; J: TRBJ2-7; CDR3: CAIRGTGSSYEQYF; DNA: TGTGCCATCAGGGGGACAGGGAGCTCCTACGAGCAGTACTTC
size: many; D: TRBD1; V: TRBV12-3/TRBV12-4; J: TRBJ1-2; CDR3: CASSLVTDRGFGYTF; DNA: TGTGCCAGCAGTTTAGTAACGGACAGGGGCTTTGGCTACACCTTC
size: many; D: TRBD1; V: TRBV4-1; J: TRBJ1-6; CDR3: CASSQDATGDFSPLHF; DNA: TGCGCCAGCAGCCAAGATGCAACAGGGGATTTTTCACCCCTCCACTTT
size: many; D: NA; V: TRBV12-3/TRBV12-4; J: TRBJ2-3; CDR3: CASSALRGRGFTDTQYF; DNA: TGTGCCAGCAGCGCCCTCCGGGGGCGGGGTTTCACAGATACGCAGTATTTT
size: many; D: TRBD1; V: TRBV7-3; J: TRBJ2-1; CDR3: CASSPGGTGGYNEQFF; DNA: TGTGCCAGCAGCCCAGGGGGGACAGGGGGTTACAATGAGCAGTTCTTC
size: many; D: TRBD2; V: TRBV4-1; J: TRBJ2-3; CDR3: CASSQERGGLTDTQYF; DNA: TGCGCCAGCAGCCAAGAGCGGGGGGGCTTGACAGATACGCAGTATTTT
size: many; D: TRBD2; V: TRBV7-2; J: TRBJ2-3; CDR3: CASSAGTSGGADTQYF; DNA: TGTGCCAGCAGCGCCGGGACTAGCGGGGGGGCAGATACGCAGTATTTT
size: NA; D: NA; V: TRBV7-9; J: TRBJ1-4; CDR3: CASKGWANERLFF; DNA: TGTGCCAGCAAAGGGTGGGCAAATGAAAGACTGTTTTTT
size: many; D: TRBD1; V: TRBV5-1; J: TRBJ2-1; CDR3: CASSSGQGTYNEQFF; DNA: TGCGCCAGCAGCTCCGGACAGGGAACTTACAATGAGCAGTTCTTC
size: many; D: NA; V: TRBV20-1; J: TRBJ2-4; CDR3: CSASPTGLAKNIQYF; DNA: TGCAGTGCTAGCCCGACAGGCCTAGCCAAAAACATTCAGTACTTC